The rows below give T cell receptor beta chains drawn from one sample of a study of blood T cell repertoires in COVID-19. The assay was immunoSEQ multiplex PCR, and TCRdb's table has in-frame clones only and misses some. This table has a few hundred thousand clones, around 89% appearing once. The sequencing sample was made of PBMCs or T cells enriched from blood (not recorded which). The receptors were gathered from a man aged 35-49 years who had recovered from COVID-19. The CDR3 runs from the conserved cysteine through the conserved F or W. The D gene is left open where the match is weak. Not every row has a clone size; where given, it reads once, few, many or a size class.

abundance,j_gene,d_gene,v_gene,CDR3aa,CDR3nt
-,TRBJ1-2,-,TRBV4-2,CASSQDTTLYGYTF,TGTGCCAGCAGCCAAGATACCACTCTCTATGGCTACACCTTC
-,TRBJ2-7,-,TRBV7-9,CASSATGYEQYF,TGTGCCAGCAGCGCGACAGGCTACGAGCAGTACTTC
-,TRBJ1-1,-,TRBV9,CASSPHIELAEAFF,TGTGCCAGCAGCCCCCATATCGAGCTGGCTGAAGCTTTCTTT
-,TRBJ1-6,-,TRBV9,CASSAPGQNNSPLHF,TGTGCCAGCAGCGCCCCGGGACAAAATAATTCACCCCTCCACTTT
-,TRBJ2-1,TRBD2,TRBV15,CATSREAGLQNEQFF,TGTGCCACCAGCAGAGAAGCGGGGTTACAGAATGAGCAGTTCTTC
-,TRBJ2-4,-,TRBV28,CASSFNIPKNIQYF,TGTGCCAGCAGTTTCAACATTCCCAAAAACATTCAGTACTTC
-,TRBJ1-5,TRBD1,TRBV2,CASSDTGGRQHF,TGTGCCAGCAGTGATACAGGGGGCCGCCAGCATTTT
-,TRBJ2-3,TRBD1,TRBV11-3,CASTDRAGDTQYF,TGTGCCAGCACCGACAGGGCCGGAGATACGCAGTATTTT
-,TRBJ2-3,-,TRBV5-1,CASRLGGTQYF,TGCGCCAGCAGGTTGGGGGGCACGCAGTATTTT
few,TRBJ1-5,-,TRBV5-6,CASSLWGGSSNQPQHF,TGTGCCAGCAGCTTGTGGGGCGGCAGTAGCAATCAGCCCCAGCATTTT
-,TRBJ1-4,-,TRBV28,CASSFVAATNEKLFF,TGTGCCAGCAGTTTCGTGGCGGCAACTAATGAAAAACTGTTTTTT
-,TRBJ2-1,-,TRBV7-9,CASSLAQYNEQFF,TGTGCCAGCAGCTTAGCCCAGTACAATGAGCAGTTCTTC
-,TRBJ1-4,TRBD1,TRBV19,CASSIGGQGVGEKLFF,TGTGCCAGTAGTATCGGTGGACAGGGGGTTGGAGAAAAACTGTTTTTT
many,TRBJ2-2,TRBD1,TRBV6-6,CASSPSSGTGKTGELFF,TGTGCCAGCAGTCCATCGTCCGGGACAGGGAAGACCGGGGAGCTGTTTTTT
-,TRBJ2-5,-,TRBV7-3,CASSLTGSIQETQYF,TGTGCCAGCAGCTTAACGGGGAGTATCCAAGAGACCCAGTACTTC
-,TRBJ2-3,TRBD2,TRBV29-1,CSVRLAGDTQYF,TGCAGCGTTAGGCTAGCGGGGGATACGCAGTATTTT
-,TRBJ1-2,-,TRBV28,CASRNIGGYGYTF,TGTGCCAGCAGGAACATCGGCGGCTATGGCTACACCTTC
-,TRBJ2-3,TRBD2,TRBV7-2,CASSRRLAGVTDTQYF,TGTGCCAGCAGTAGGCGGCTAGCGGGAGTAACAGATACGCAGTATTTT
-,TRBJ2-7,-,TRBV27,CASRQLSSYEQYF,TGTGCCAGCAGGCAGTTAAGCTCCTACGAGCAGTACTTC
-,TRBJ2-7,-,TRBV4-3,CASSPMYIGAHEQYF,TGCGCCAGCAGCCCCATGTATATCGGAGCTCATGAGCAGTACTTC
few,TRBJ2-7,-,TRBV2,CAGGTGHEQYF,TGTGCCGGAGGGACTGGCCACGAGCAGTACTTC
-,TRBJ2-1,TRBD2,TRBV18,CASSPSSGGSVNEQFF,TGTGCCAGCTCACCATCCTCGGGGGGGTCTGTTAATGAGCAGTTCTTC
-,TRBJ2-1,TRBD2,TRBV19,CASKTSGRNNEQFF,TGTGCCAGCAAGACTAGCGGGAGAAACAATGAGCAGTTCTTC
-,TRBJ2-7,-,TRBV3-1/TRBV3-2,CASSPAQTRYEQYF,TGTGCCAGCAGCCCCGCCCAAACTCGCTACGAGCAGTACTTC
-,TRBJ2-1,TRBD2,TRBV5-4,CASSSGGFEQFF,TGTGCCAGCAGCTCCGGGGGGTTTGAGCAGTTCTTC
-,TRBJ2-1,TRBD2,TRBV7-3,CASSLTGLAGYNEQFF,TGTGCCAGCAGCTTAACGGGACTAGCGGGCTACAATGAGCAGTTCTTC
-,TRBJ1-2,-,TRBV4-3,CASSQDPGQSNYGYTF,TGCGCCAGCAGCCAAGATCCCGGACAGTCAAACTATGGCTACACCTTC
-,TRBJ2-3,TRBD2,TRBV5-4,CASSLGLDGGGTDTQYF,TGTGCCAGCAGCCTCGGACTAGATGGTGGGGGCACAGATACGCAGTATTTT
-,TRBJ2-7,TRBD2,TRBV24-1,CATSDPRLAGGYEQYF,TGTGCCACCAGTGATCCCCGACTAGCGGGAGGGTACGAGCAGTACTTC
-,TRBJ2-7,TRBD1,TRBV27,CASSQLGQGGIYEQYF,TGTGCCAGCAGTCAACTCGGACAGGGGGGAATCTACGAGCAGTACTTC
-,TRBJ1-5,-,TRBV21-1,CASSTRKTLSNQPQHF,TGTGCCAGCAGCACGCGGAAGACGCTCAGCAATCAGCCCCAGCATTTT
-,TRBJ2-3,-,TRBV12-3/TRBV12-4,CASKRAGTDTQYF,TGTGCCAGCAAGAGGGCCGGCACAGATACGCAGTATTTT
-,TRBJ2-2,TRBD2,TRBV10-2,CASRGTSGRALVGELFF,TGCGCCAGCAGGGGGACTAGCGGGAGGGCCCTCGTCGGGGAGCTGTTTTTT
-,TRBJ2-3,TRBD2,TRBV7-8,CASSFSGGTITDTQYF,TGTGCCAGCAGCTTTAGCGGGGGGACGATCACAGATACGCAGTATTTT
-,TRBJ1-2,-,TRBV28,CASSSMTGFYTF,TGTGCCAGCAGTTCTATGACAGGCTTCTACACCTTC
-,TRBJ2-7,-,TRBV29-1,CSVEEERNEQYF,TGCAGCGTTGAAGAAGAGAGGAACGAGCAGTACTTC
-,TRBJ2-2,-,TRBV5-1,CASSLVQGGTGELFF,TGCGCCAGCAGCTTGGTTCAGGGAGGCACCGGGGAGCTGTTTTTT
once,TRBJ2-5,-,TRBV5-8,CASRPTGSGTQYF,TGTGCCAGCAGACCAACAGGGTCGGGGACCCAGTACTTC